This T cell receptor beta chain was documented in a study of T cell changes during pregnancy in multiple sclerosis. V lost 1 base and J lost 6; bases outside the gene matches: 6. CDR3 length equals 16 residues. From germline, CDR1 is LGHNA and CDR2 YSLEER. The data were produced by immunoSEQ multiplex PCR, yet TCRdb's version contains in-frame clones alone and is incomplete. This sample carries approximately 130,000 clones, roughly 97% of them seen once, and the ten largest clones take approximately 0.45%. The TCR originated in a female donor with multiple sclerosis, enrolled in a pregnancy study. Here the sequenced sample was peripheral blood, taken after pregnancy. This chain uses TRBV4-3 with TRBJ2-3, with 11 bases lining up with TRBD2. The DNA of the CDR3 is TGCGCCAGCAGCCAAGGCCGTAGCGGGAGGGCGGATACGCAGTATTTT. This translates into CASSQGRSGRADTQYF.